The present T cell receptor beta chain was sequenced within a study of regulatory T cells in long-lasting Graves disease (dated by TCRdb to about 2021). In the study overall: Persistent Graves' disease was defined as antithyroid drug treatment for over 5 years with persistently positive TSH receptor autoantibodies. This study used TCR sequencing and RNA sequencing of peripheral blood to compare persistent Graves' disease patients against newly diagnosed Graves' disease patients. The study took place in China and was registered as a clinical trial. A total of around 35 samples underwent TCR sequencing, from roughly 13 patients with persistent Graves' disease and 20 or so patients with newly diagnosed Graves' disease. In the clinical cohort, patients with persistent Graves' disease had used antithyroid drugs for an average of about 9.3 years.

Worth noting for this clonotype: Its antigen specificity is not known. No much larger clonotype is one base removed from it; base qualities were not supplied.

The sample's time point label, in plain terms: persistent/refractory GD, antithyroid drugs over 5 years with positive TRAb. RNA was extracted from PBMCs in TRIzol for both TCR sequencing and RNA sequencing. Graves' disease was diagnosed according to American Thyroid Association guidelines. The patients came from an endocrinology department in Xi'an, China. Each patient gave roughly 8.4 milliliters of peripheral blood, collected in an EDTA anticoagulant tube. Ficoll Paque Plus density gradient separation was used to isolate PBMCs, and no further T cell sorting was done. An Agilent 2100 Bioanalyzer and agarose gel were used to assess RNA quality, and a NanoDrop 2000 was used to measure RNA concentration. The CDR3 spans 15 residues, from the cysteine through the phenylalanine. Just the 45-base CDR3 DNA is kept, in frame starting at base 1. CDR1 and CDR2 are drawn from the germline V gene: SGHTA, FQGNSA. Clipping removes 4 bases from V and 6 bases from J, with 5 as the unmatched junction base count.

Receptor libraries were prepared by multiplex PCR. Instrument used: Illumina HiSeq 4000. TCR beta libraries were built with iRepertoire HTBI primers and Arm-PCR amplification of CDR3 regions. Before sequencing, the PCR products went through gel purification. The authors' analysis ran thus. Across samples, around 62 TRBV and 12 to 15 TRBJ segments were identified and used for gene usage analysis of CDR3 amino acid clonotypes. COPE and FqMerger were used to merge filtered high-quality paired reads into contigs. Contigs were aligned with BLAST to IMGT TRBV, TRBD and TRBJ reference genes, and CDR3 was defined per IMGT. Any clonotype with a frequency above 0.1% was classified as a highly expanded clone. Repertoire diversity was measured by Shannon entropy, and V-J evenness by the Gini coefficient. A clonotype found in more than one individual was treated as public. The raw public data were reprocessed by TCRdb itself: fastp quality trimming at Q25, MiXCR clonotype calling, in-frame beta chains only. Each CDR3 protein gets just one entry, which takes the most common genes and DNA from the rows behind it. The authors' filters were not applied to this entry. This sample has around 460,000 distinct CDR3 sequences in its table, and approximately 22% of those were observed once. The top ten clones comprise roughly 13% of the sample.

What the authors observed across the whole study: Peripheral blood alone was examined, since thyroid tissue, which constituted the primary lesion, could not be accessed. Persistent Graves' disease patients showed lower TCR Shannon entropy and fewer highly expanded clones than newly diagnosed patients, suggesting clonal expansion. Sequencing and analysis were restricted to the TCR beta chain. TRBV28, TRBJ1-2 and TRBJ2-5 were preferentially used in persistent disease, while TRBV20-1 and TRBJ2-1 were favored in newly diagnosed disease. Persistent patients shared more public clonotypes among themselves (under 3,000) than newly diagnosed patients did (about 1,000). The authors noted that the small sample size was a limitation that may lower accuracy.

This sequence uses TRBV7-2 and TRBJ2-3; 12 of the junction bases match TRBD2. The TCR comes from a female donor with Graves disease. The material sequenced was peripheral blood mononuclear cells (PBMCs), taken when the disease was refractory, from a patient treated with antithyroid drugs. The DNA sequence is as follows: TGTGCCAGCAGCTGGTCTAGCGGGGGGGCTGATACGCAGTATTTT. It is translated as CASSWSSGGADTQYF.